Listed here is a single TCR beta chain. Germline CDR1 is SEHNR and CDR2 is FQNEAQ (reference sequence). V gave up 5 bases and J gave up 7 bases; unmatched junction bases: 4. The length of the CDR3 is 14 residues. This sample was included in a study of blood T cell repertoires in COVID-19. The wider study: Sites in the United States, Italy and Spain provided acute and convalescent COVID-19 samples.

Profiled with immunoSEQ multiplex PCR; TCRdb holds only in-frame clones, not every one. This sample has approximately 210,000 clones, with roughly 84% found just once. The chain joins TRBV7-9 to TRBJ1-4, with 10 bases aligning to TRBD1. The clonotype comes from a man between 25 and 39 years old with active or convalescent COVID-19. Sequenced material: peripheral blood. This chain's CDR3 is CASSAGQGSEKLFF. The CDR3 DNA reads TGTGCCAGCAGCGCGGGACAGGGGAGTGAAAAACTGTTTTTT.